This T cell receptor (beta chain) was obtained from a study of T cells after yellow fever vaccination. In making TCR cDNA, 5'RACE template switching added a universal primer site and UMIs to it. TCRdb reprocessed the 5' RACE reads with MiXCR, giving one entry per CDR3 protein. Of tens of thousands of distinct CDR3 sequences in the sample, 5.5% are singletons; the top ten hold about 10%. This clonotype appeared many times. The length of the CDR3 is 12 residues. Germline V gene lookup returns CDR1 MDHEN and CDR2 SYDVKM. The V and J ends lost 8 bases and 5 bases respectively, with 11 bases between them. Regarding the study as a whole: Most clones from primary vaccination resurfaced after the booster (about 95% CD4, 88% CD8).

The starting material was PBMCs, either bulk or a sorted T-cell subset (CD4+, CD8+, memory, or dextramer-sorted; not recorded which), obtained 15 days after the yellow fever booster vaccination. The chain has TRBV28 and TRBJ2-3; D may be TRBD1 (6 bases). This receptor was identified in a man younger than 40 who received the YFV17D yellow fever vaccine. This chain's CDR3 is CASSSGEDTQYF. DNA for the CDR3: TGTGCCAGCTCATCAGGGGAAGATACGCAGTATTTT.